This entry is about one T cell receptor (beta chain). The antigen remains unidentified. Antigen-specific CD4+ T cell clonotypes were called by their expansion after viral peptide-pool culture in ViraFEST. With approximately 9 days of culture completed, CD4+ T cells were isolated. Nucleocapsid antibody tests were negative, and the vaccine recipients had no prior SARS-CoV-2 infection. PBMC cultures contained 1.5 million to 2 million cells per well, 7.5 to 10 IU/ml IL-2 and around 9.4 ug/ml peptides. Produced via immunoSEQ multiplex PCR; TCRdb's table is partial and in-frame only. The sample includes 60,000 to 65,000 clones, about 71% of them seen just once. This sample is drawn from a study of vaccination effects on CD4 cells after COVID-19. The sequences come from CD4+ T cells from PBMCs cultured with HCoV-OC43 spike peptides, collected before COVID-19 vaccination. The subset: HCoV-OC43 spike overlapping peptide pool stimulation. The sequence was collected from a human donor who received a COVID-19 vaccine.

The CDR3, as DNA: TGTGCCAGCAGCCAAGTTGACTCAGATGAAAAACTGTTTTTT. It yields the protein CASSQVDSDEKLFF. The V call is TRBV3-1 (or the pseudogene TRBV3-2), the J call TRBJ1-4; D uncertain. V lost 1 base and J 6 bases, leaving 9 bases between the germline ends. This CDR3 is built from 14 residues. Germline values: CDR1 LGHDT, CDR2 YNNKEL (reference sequence).